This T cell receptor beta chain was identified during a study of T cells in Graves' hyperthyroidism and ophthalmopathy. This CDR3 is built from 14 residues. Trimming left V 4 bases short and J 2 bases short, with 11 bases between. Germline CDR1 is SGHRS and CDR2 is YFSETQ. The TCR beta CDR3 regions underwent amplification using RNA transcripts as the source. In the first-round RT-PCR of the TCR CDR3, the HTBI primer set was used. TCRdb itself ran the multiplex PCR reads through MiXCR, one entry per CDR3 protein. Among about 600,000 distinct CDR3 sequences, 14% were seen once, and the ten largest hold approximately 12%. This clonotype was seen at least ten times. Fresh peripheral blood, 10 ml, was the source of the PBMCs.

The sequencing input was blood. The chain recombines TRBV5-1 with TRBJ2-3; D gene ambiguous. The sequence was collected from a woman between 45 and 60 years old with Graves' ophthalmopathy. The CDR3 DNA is TGCGCCAGCAGCGTGGCCGTGGCCACAGATACGCAGTATTTT. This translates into CASSVAVATDTQYF.